This TCR beta chain was obtained from a study of blood T cell repertoires in COVID-19. Study overall: Donors in the United States, Italy and Spain gave samples during acute or convalescent COVID-19. Nucleic acid was either cDNA or gDNA, and it came from T cells, B-cell-depleted T cells, or PBMCs.

V was clipped by 3 bases and J by 5 bases, with 7 bases between them. The CDR3 covers 13 residues. Germline CDR1 is SEHNR and CDR2 is FQNEAQ (reference sequence). Participants were placed into cohorts based on the clinical history they reported. In the original analysis: Nucleated cell number was recorded as an estimate derived from reference gene primer amplification. Assay used: immunoSEQ multiplex PCR; TCRdb lists only in-frame clones, some missing. V, J and clone size are taken as reported in that table, and D and trimming were inferred from the DNA itself. The table lists under 300,000 clones, about 90% of them singletons.

The chain employs TRBV7-9 and TRBJ1-4; no reliable D call. What was sequenced was PBMCs or T cells enriched from blood (not recorded which). This clonotype was obtained from a human donor in a cohort exposed to, infected with or recovered from COVID-19 (not recorded which). The donor label of this sample is uncertain. For the CDR3, the DNA is TGTGCCAGCAGCTTGAGCATAAATGAAAAACTGTTTTTT. Its protein product is CASSLSINEKLFF.